Detailed here is one TCR beta chain. These data come from a study of blood T cell repertoires in COVID-19. Across the study: Samples taken during acute and convalescent COVID-19 were collected in the United States, Italy and Spain. In each case, the material was cDNA or gDNA derived from T cells, B-cell-depleted T cells, or PBMCs.

Per the study methods: From reference gene primer amplification, estimates of nucleated cell counts were derived. Sequenced by immunoSEQ multiplex PCR; TCRdb stores in-frame clones only, minus some. D and trimming were read from the DNA, whereas the V and J calls and clone size are those reported in that table. The sample carries roughly 390,000 clones, 87% recorded once. Germline trimming cut 0 bases from V and 3 bases from J; bases unmatched to any gene: 6. Germline V lookup: CDR1 SGDLS, CDR2 YYNGEE. The CDR3 length is 15 residues. Enrolled during active infection, Seattle patients were then followed longitudinally.

The chain uses TRBV9 and TRBJ2-7; 7 nucleotides agree with TRBD2. The sequence was obtained from a woman in her thirties with COVID-19, enrolled during active disease. Sequencing used peripheral blood. CDR3 coding DNA: TGTGCCAGCAGCGTAGAGGCTAGCGGATACTACGAGCAGTACTTC. Protein product: CASSVEASGYYEQYF.